These 17 T cell receptor beta chains came from one sample sequenced in a study of T cell responses to AZD1222 COVID-19 vaccine. Only in-frame clones appear in the TCRdb table, and some are missing; sequencing was by immunoSEQ multiplex PCR. Of approximately 60,000 clones in the sample, less than 90% were seen once. The sequences come from peripheral blood, collected 28 days after the second AZD1222 dose. The receptors derive from an adult who received the AZD1222 COVID-19 vaccine.

The chain combines TRBV15 with TRBJ1-4; D remains ambiguous. CDR1 is LNHNV, CDR2 YYDKDF, per germline (reference sequence). The CDR3 spans 14 residues. V was pared by 3 bases and J by 6 bases, with 11 bases between. CDR3 protein: CATSSYQDHEKLFF. In DNA form, the CDR3 reads TGTGCCACCAGCAGCTACCAGGACCATGAAAAACTGTTTTTT.

The chain is built from TRBV2 and TRBJ2-2; either TRBD1 or TRBD2 may supply D (5 bases each). This CDR3 has 14 amino acids. Germline V CDR1 and CDR2: SNHLY, FYNNEI. V was trimmed by 9 bases and J by 0 bases, leaving 11 bases between them. The CDR3 nucleotides are TGTGCCAGGAGGGGCGCAGCGAACACCGGGGAGCTGTTTTTT. It codes for CARRGAANTGELFF.

The CDR3 loop is CSVEGTRLRSEQYF. In nucleotides, the CDR3 is TGCAGCGTTGAAGGGACTAGGCTTAGGAGCGAGCAGTACTTC. V usage is TRBV29-1 and J usage is TRBJ2-7; 7 positions match TRBD2. The CDR3 is made up of 14 amino acids. Germline trimming cut 1 base from V and 6 bases from J; bases unmatched to any gene: 9. Germline-derived CDR1 and CDR2 are SQVTM and ANQGSEA.

This rearrangement joins TRBV28 to TRBJ2-1; possibly TRBD1 for D (5 bases). The CDR3 sequence is 15 residues long. The ends were cut back, 3 bases at V and 6 bases at J, with 15 bases in the middle. Germline lookup yields CDR1 MDHEN and CDR2 SYDVKM. In DNA form, the CDR3 reads TGTGCCAGCAGTTTCTGGGGTGGGGCTAGCAATGAGCAGTTCTTC. It yields the protein CASSFWGGASNEQFF. The variable domain in full, with the rest retrieved from reference TRBV28 and TRBJ2-1, is DVKVTQSSRYLVKRTGEKVFLECVQDMDHENMFWYRQDPGLGLRLIYFSYDVKMKEKGDIPEGYSVSREKKERFSLILESASTNQTSMYLCASSFWGGASNEQFFGPGTRLTVL.

Only a few counts were recorded for this clone. The chain links TRBV7-2 to TRBJ2-3; 10 bases are a match to TRBD2. The CDR3 has 19 residues. Unmatched junction bases numbered 19, after V lost 4 bases and J lost 6 bases. Germline-derived CDR1 and CDR2 are SGHTA and FQGNSA. The CDR3 DNA reads as TGTGCCAGCAGCTCACCCGTACTAAGCGGGAGGGCCTCCGGGGATACGCAGTATTTT. It is translated as CASSSPVLSGRASGDTQYF.

The chain recombines TRBV11-1 with TRBJ2-7, with TRBD1 identical over 7 bases. This CDR3 comprises 15 residues. V shed 3 bases, J shed 0 bases, and the junction held 5 bases outside the gene matches. Germline V lookup: CDR1 SGHAT, CDR2 FQDESV (reference sequence). The CDR3, as DNA: TGTGCCAGCAGCTTTACAGGGGACGGCTCCTACGAGCAGTACTTC. It codes for CASSFTGDGSYEQYF.

The chain carries TRBV2 and TRBJ1-1; D gene ambiguous. There are 15 residues in the CDR3. Trimming removed 7 bases from V and 0 bases from J, with 15 bases in between. Looked up from germline, CDR1 is SNHLY and CDR2 is FYNNEI. The CDR3 loop is CASTRIGRLNTEAFF. CDR3 in DNA: TGTGCCAGCACCCGAATAGGACGGCTGAACACTGAAGCTTTCTTT. Using reference TRBV2 and TRBJ1-1 for the parts outside the CDR3, the full variable domain is EPEVTQTPSHQVTQMGQEVILRCVPISNHLYFYWYRQILGQKVEFLVSFYNNEISEKSEIFDDQFSVERPDGSNFTLKIRSTKLEDSAMYFCASTRIGRLNTEAFFGQGTRLTVV.

J is TRBJ1-2 and V is TRBV4-1; D may be TRBD1 (6 bases). From germline, CDR1 is MGHRA and CDR2 YSYEKL. V lost 4 bases to trimming and J lost 5 bases, with 11 bases between them. The CDR3 consists of 13 residues. Written as DNA, the CDR3 is TGCGCCAGCAGCCCCAGGGGTTGGTATGGCTACACCTTC. Residues: CASSPRGWYGYTF.

This chain connects TRBV18 to TRBJ2-1; 10 bases are a match to TRBD2. Germline V CDR1 and CDR2: KGHSH, LQKENI. V lost 3 bases to trimming and J lost 4 bases; unmatched junction nucleotides: 6. The CDR3 spans 16 residues. CDR3 residues: CASSPETSGIYNEQFF. The CDR3 DNA reads as TGTGCCAGCTCACCGGAAACTAGCGGGATTTACAATGAGCAGTTCTTC. The full variable domain, in which reference TRBV18 and TRBJ2-1 provide the parts outside the CDR3, is NAGVMQNPRHLVRRRGQEARLRCSPMKGHSHVYWYRQLPEEGLKFMVYLQKENIIDESGMPKERFSAEFPKEGPSILRIQQVVRGDSAAYFCASSPETSGIYNEQFFGPGTRLTVL.

This rearrangement joins TRBV18 to TRBJ2-5; D not certain. Looked up from germline, CDR1 is KGHSH and CDR2 is LQKENI. Between the trimmed V and J ends, which lost 0 bases and 2 bases, there was a span of 7 bases. The CDR3 is 14 amino acids. The CDR3: CASSPPNGQETQYF. The DNA for the CDR3 is TGTGCCAGCTCACCACCCAACGGACAAGAGACCCAGTACTTC.

The chain has TRBV7-2 and TRBJ1-2; D not certain. Trimming removed 0 bases from V and 0 bases from J, with 8 bases in between. The CDR3 extends over 15 amino acids. Per the germline V gene, CDR1 is SGHTA and CDR2 is FQGNSA. Here the CDR3 reads CASSLATGTNYGYTF. CDR3 coding DNA: TGTGCCAGCAGCTTAGCGACGGGGACTAACTATGGCTACACCTTC.

With regard to this clone: Other DNA sequences in this specimen translate into the identical CDR3. The chain combines TRBV5-6 with TRBJ2-7; 10 positions agree with TRBD1. CDR1 is SGHDT, CDR2 YYEEEE, per germline. The V gene end was trimmed by 5 bases and the J gene end by 3 bases; junction bases not matched to a gene: 5. This CDR3 spans 14 amino acids. Here the CDR3 reads CASSPGTGDYEQYF. CDR3 nucleotides: TGTGCCAGCAGTCCCGGGACAGGGGACTACGAGCAGTACTTC.

The rearrangement links TRBV6-4 to TRBJ1-2; no reliable D call. Germline CDR1 MRHNA, CDR2 SNTAGT. The V end was cut by 0 bases, the J end by 1 base, with 9 bases between. The CDR3 runs 15 residues. CDR3: CASSDSMVSNYGYTF. As DNA, the CDR3 is TGTGCCAGCAGTGACTCGATGGTCAGTAACTATGGCTACACCTTC.

CDR3 in DNA: TGTGCCACAACAAGACAGAGCATTTACAATGAGCAGTTCTTC. Translation gives CATTRQSIYNEQFF. The V call is TRBV2, the J call TRBJ2-1, with a tentative D call TRBD1 (5 bases). CDR3 length equals 14 residues. V gave up 10 bases and J gave up 4 bases, with 17 bases separating them. In germline, CDR1 is SNHLY, CDR2 FYNNEI.

This chain connects TRBV4-2 to TRBJ2-7; D possibly corresponds to TRBD1 (6 bases). Germline values: CDR1 LGHNA, CDR2 YNFKEQ. Trimming removed 0 bases at V and 1 base at J, with 13 bases between. The CDR3 has 16 residues. The chain's CDR3 is CASSQDGTMWSYEQYF. CDR3 in DNA: TGTGCCAGCAGCCAAGATGGGACAATGTGGTCCTACGAGCAGTACTTC.

The rearrangement uses TRBV28 and TRBJ2-3; 11 bases agree with TRBD2. Trimming removed 3 bases from V and 0 bases from J; junction bases left unmatched: 5. This CDR3 has 17 amino acids. From germline, CDR1 is MDHEN and CDR2 SYDVKM. The DNA for the CDR3 is TGTGCCAGCAGTTTCCCGGGACTAGCGGAGAGCACAGATACGCAGTATTTT. Translation gives CASSFPGLAESTDTQYF.

The rearrangement links TRBV7-3 to TRBJ2-5, with 13 bases lining up with TRBD2. The CDR3 length is 17 residues. The V gene's germline CDR1 is SGHTA and CDR2 FQGTGA. The ends lost 5 bases at V and 5 bases at J; junction bases unmatched: 11. As DNA, the CDR3 is TGTGCCAGCAGCGGGAGAGGGACTAGCGGGAACCGGGAGACCCAGTACTTC. Amino acids: CASSGRGTSGNRETQYF.